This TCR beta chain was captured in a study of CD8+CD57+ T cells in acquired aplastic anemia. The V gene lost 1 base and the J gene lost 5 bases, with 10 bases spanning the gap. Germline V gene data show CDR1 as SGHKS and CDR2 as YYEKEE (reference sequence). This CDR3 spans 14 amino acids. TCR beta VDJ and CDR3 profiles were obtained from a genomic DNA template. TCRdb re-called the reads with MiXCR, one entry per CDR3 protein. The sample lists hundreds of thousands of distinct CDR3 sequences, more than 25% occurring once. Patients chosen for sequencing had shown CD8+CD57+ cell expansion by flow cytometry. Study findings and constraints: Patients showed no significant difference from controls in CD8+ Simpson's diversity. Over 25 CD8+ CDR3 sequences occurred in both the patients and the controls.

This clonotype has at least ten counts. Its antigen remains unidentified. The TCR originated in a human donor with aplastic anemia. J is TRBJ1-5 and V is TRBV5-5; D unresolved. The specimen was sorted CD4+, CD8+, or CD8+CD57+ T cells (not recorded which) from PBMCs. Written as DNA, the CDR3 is TGTGCCAGCAGCTTGTTTGCAGACGATCAGCCCCAGCATTTT. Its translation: CASSLFADDQPQHF. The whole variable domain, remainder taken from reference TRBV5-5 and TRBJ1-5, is DAGVTQSPTHLIKTRGQQVTLRCSPISGHKSVSWYQQVLGQGPQFIFQYYEKEERGRGNFPDRFSARQFPNYSSELNVNALLLGDSALYLCASSLFADDQPQHFGDGTRLSIL.